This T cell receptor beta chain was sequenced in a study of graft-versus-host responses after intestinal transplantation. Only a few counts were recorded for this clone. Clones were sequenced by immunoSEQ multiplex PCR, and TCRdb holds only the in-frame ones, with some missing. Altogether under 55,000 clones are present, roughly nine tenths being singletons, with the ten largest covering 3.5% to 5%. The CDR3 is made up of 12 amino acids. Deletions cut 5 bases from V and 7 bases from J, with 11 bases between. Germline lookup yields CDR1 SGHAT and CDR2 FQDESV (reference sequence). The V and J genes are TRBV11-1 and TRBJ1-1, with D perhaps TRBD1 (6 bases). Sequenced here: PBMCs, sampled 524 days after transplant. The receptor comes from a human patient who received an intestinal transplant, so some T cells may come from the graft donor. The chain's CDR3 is CASSVQGVEAFF. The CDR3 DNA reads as TGTGCCAGCAGCGTACAGGGAGTTGAAGCTTTCTTT.